In this sample, the clone carrying this TCR beta chain turned up many times. The sample belongs to a study of T cells in Graves' hyperthyroidism and ophthalmopathy. The wider study: Peripheral blood collection took place at initial diagnosis, before any treatment.

Researchers amplified the TCR beta CDR3 regions from RNA transcripts. In the first-round RT-PCR of the TCR CDR3, the HTBI primer set was used. TCRdb re-called the multiplex PCR reads through MiXCR, storing one row per CDR3 protein. The sample shows some 440,000 distinct CDR3 sequences, approximately 14% of them seen only once. This TCR came from a woman between 18 and 29 years old with Graves' hyperthyroidism. Sequenced: blood.

The CDR3 DNA is TGCAGTGCCAAGGGTGGGACAGGGCTCTCCTACGAGCAGTACTTC. It yields the protein CSAKGGTGLSYEQYF. The chain employs TRBV20-1 and TRBJ2-7; 9 nucleotides match TRBD1. The germline V gene encodes CDR1 DFQATT and CDR2 SNEGSKA (reference sequence). The CDR3 sequence is 15 residues long. J lost 0 bases, V lost 6 bases, and 9 bases had no gene match.